This T cell receptor (beta chain) was identified in a study of OX40 agonist ivuxolimab in advanced cancers. About the research overall: Patients received the agonistic anti-OX40 (CD134) antibody ivuxolimab.

Generated by immunoSEQ multiplex PCR, the TCRdb table keeps only in-frame clones and is missing some. The data contain tens of thousands of clones, about four fifths of them singletons. CDR3 length: 15 amino acids. Germline CDR1 SEHNR, CDR2 FQNEAQ (reference sequence). V lost 3 bases, J lost 2 bases, and 8 bases lay in between. This clone was counted a single time. V usage is TRBV7-9 and J usage is TRBJ2-6; the D is unclear. Here the sequenced sample was CD4+ or CD8+ T cells sorted from blood, taken in a trial of the OX40 agonist ivuxolimab. This TCR derives from an adult with an advanced solid tumor such as melanoma, head and neck, liver or kidney cancer. CDR3 loop: CASSLEGTGANVLTF. The CDR3 DNA reads as TGTGCCAGCAGCTTGGAAGGAACTGGGGCCAACGTCCTGACTTTC.